These T cell receptor beta chains were read from a single sample in a study of T-cell memory formation after mild COVID-19. TCRdb used MiXCR to reprocess the 5' RACE reads, holding one entry per CDR3 protein. This sample has 110,000 to 150,000 distinct CDR3 sequences, with around 15% found just once. The sample consisted of PBMCs or a T cell subset sorted from them (not recorded which). These receptors were obtained from an adult woman who had mild COVID-19 (a few samples of this study predate the infection). Cell type and time point are not known. CDR3s include the opening cysteine and the closing phenylalanine or tryptophan. D genes are given only for firm matches. The size of a clone is reported for some rows only, either as once, few or many, or as a class for expanded clones.

>NA|few|TRBJ1-5|TRBV15
CATSGIWTALNQPQHF
TGTGCCACCAGCGGGATCTGGACAGCACTCAATCAGCCCCAGCATTTT
>TRBD1|many|TRBJ1-2|TRBV29-1
CSVTGDYGYTF
TGCAGCGTGACAGGGGATTATGGCTACACCTTC
>NA|few|TRBJ2-3|TRBV6-5
CASSYLLSDTQYF
TGTGCCAGCAGTTACCTTCTATCAGATACGCAGTATTTT
>NA|NA|TRBJ2-2|TRBV12-3/TRBV12-4
CASSLTMNGELFF
TGTGCCAGCAGCCTCACTATGAACGGGGAGCTGTTTTTT
>NA|few|TRBJ1-1|TRBV7-9
CASSRTVEEGYAFF
TGTGCCAGCAGCCGGACAGTGGAGGAGGGATACGCTTTCTTT
>TRBD1|few|TRBJ2-2|TRBV27
CASRLDRGKTTGELFF
TGTGCCAGCAGGTTGGACAGGGGGAAAACTACCGGGGAGCTGTTTTTT
>TRBD1|few|TRBJ1-2|TRBV5-1
CASSVTLLTGDGYTF
TGCGCCAGCAGCGTCACCTTACTAACAGGGGATGGCTACACCTTC
>TRBD2|NA|TRBJ2-3|TRBV10-3
CAIESGRAPSTDTQYF
TGTGCCATAGAAAGCGGGAGGGCCCCAAGCACAGATACGCAGTATTTT
>TRBD2|few|TRBJ2-5|TRBV20-1
CSAWTSGEETQYF
TGCAGTGCTTGGACTAGCGGGGAAGAGACCCAGTACTTC
>TRBD1|few|TRBJ1-1|TRBV20-1
CSARETGSGNTEAFF
TGCAGTGCTAGAGAGACAGGGTCAGGGAACACTGAAGCTTTCTTT
>TRBD1|NA|TRBJ2-7|TRBV13
CASSGGRGLYQQYF
TGTGCCAGCAGCGGCGGTAGGGGGCTCTACCAGCAGTACTTC
>NA|NA|TRBJ2-3|TRBV28
CASSPSRTPTDTQYF
TGTGCCAGCAGCCCCAGCCGGACTCCCACAGATACGCAGTATTTT
>NA|NA|TRBJ1-1|TRBV29-1
CSVETGQNTEAFF
TGCAGCGTTGAGACAGGCCAGAACACTGAAGCTTTCTTT
>NA|few|TRBJ2-5|TRBV4-1
CASSQDLVGVETQYF
TGCGCCAGCAGCCAAGATCTGGTTGGGGTGGAGACCCAGTACTTC
>NA|few|TRBJ1-3|TRBV12-3/TRBV12-4
CASRDPSSGNTIYF
TGTGCCAGCCGGGATCCTAGCTCTGGAAACACCATATATTTT
>NA|few|TRBJ2-6|TRBV9
CASSVGRISGANVLTF
TGTGCCAGCAGCGTAGGGCGGATATCTGGGGCCAACGTCCTGACTTTC
>NA|NA|TRBJ1-2|TRBV4-1
CASSQDNIWAGTGYTF
TGCGCCAGCAGCCAAGATAATATCTGGGCAGGGACTGGCTACACCTTC
>NA|NA|TRBJ2-5|TRBV4-1
CASSQDLGPQETQYF
TGCGCCAGCAGCCAAGATCTAGGACCACAAGAGACCCAGTACTTC
>NA|few|TRBJ2-1|TRBV7-8
CASSLRADGSSYNEQFF
TGTGCCAGCAGCTTAAGAGCGGATGGAAGCTCCTACAATGAGCAGTTCTTC
>NA|NA|TRBJ2-5|TRBV29-1
CSVDLDFSLQETQYF
TGCAGCGTTGATTTGGACTTCTCCCTGCAAGAGACCCAGTACTTC
>NA|few|TRBJ2-7|TRBV29-1
CSVEFGVAYEQYF
TGCAGCGTTGAATTCGGGGTGGCCTACGAGCAGTACTTC
>NA|few|TRBJ2-7|TRBV4-3
CASSQGTAREQYF
TGCGCCAGCAGCCAGGGGACTGCAAGGGAGCAGTACTTC
>TRBD2|few|TRBJ2-3|TRBV20-1
CSARDRASGITDTQYF
TGCAGTGCTAGAGATCGGGCTAGCGGGATCACAGATACGCAGTATTTT
>NA|NA|TRBJ2-2|TRBV12-3/TRBV12-4
CASSWADTGELFF
TGTGCCAGCAGTTGGGCTGACACCGGGGAGCTGTTTTTT
>TRBD2|few|TRBJ2-2|TRBV7-6
CASNLAGGRHGELFF
TGTGCCAGCAACCTAGCGGGGGGGCGTCACGGGGAGCTGTTTTTT
>NA|many|TRBJ2-7|TRBV20-1
CSARSSGTLFDEQYF
TGCAGTGCGCGTTCCTCCGGGACACTCTTCGACGAGCAGTACTTC
>NA|NA|TRBJ2-3|TRBV9
CASSVEGSTQYF
TGTGCCAGCAGCGTAGAAGGAAGTACGCAGTATTTT
>NA|NA|TRBJ2-3|TRBV2
CASSEGSRTDTQYF
TGTGCCAGCAGTGAAGGATCCCGCACAGATACGCAGTATTTT
>NA|NA|TRBJ2-2|TRBV12-3/TRBV12-4
CASSLAPAGELFF
TGTGCCAGCAGTTTAGCGCCAGCCGGGGAGCTGTTTTTT
>NA|NA|TRBJ2-5|TRBV12-3/TRBV12-4
CASSLQGEEQETQYF
TGTGCCAGCAGCCTACAGGGCGAGGAACAAGAGACCCAGTACTTC
>NA|NA|TRBJ2-3|TRBV6-4
CASSDSEGGTDTQYF
TGTGCCAGCAGTGACTCTGAGGGGGGCACAGATACGCAGTATTTT
>NA|few|TRBJ2-2|TRBV7-9
CASSGRQYANTGELFF
TGTGCCAGCAGCGGCAGACAGTACGCGAACACCGGGGAGCTGTTTTTT
>NA|few|TRBJ2-7|TRBV4-1
CASSQPAPDEYEQYF
TGCGCCAGCAGCCAACCTGCTCCGGACGAATACGAGCAGTACTTC
>NA|NA|TRBJ2-7|TRBV4-2
CASSQGTLGIGEQYF
TGTGCCAGCAGCCAGGGGACCCTAGGGATTGGCGAGCAGTACTTC
>TRBD1|few|TRBJ2-7|TRBV5-6
CASSFPGQGKNYEQYF
TGTGCCAGCAGCTTCCCTGGACAGGGAAAGAACTACGAGCAGTACTTC
>NA|few|TRBJ2-3|TRBV9
CASSTRGGLSTDTQYF
TGTGCCAGCAGCACGAGAGGAGGACTCTCCACAGATACGCAGTATTTT
>TRBD1|few|TRBJ2-7|TRBV10-3
CAISAGTGGYYEQYF
TGTGCCATCAGTGCCGGGACAGGGGGATACTACGAGCAGTACTTC
>TRBD2|NA|TRBJ2-7|TRBV10-3
CAISEMPSGRWYEQYF
TGTGCCATCAGTGAGATGCCTAGCGGGAGATGGTACGAGCAGTACTTC
>TRBD1|many|TRBJ1-3|TRBV12-3/TRBV12-4
CATQGGPGNTIYF
TGTGCCACCCAGGGGGGGCCTGGAAACACCATATATTTT
>NA|few|TRBJ2-7|TRBV20-1
CSARPSGEVEQYF
TGCAGTGCTAGGCCCTCAGGTGAGGTCGAGCAGTACTTC